Listed here are 14 T cell receptor beta chains from one sample, sequenced in a study of T cell responses to AZD1222 COVID-19 vaccine. Measured with immunoSEQ multiplex PCR; TCRdb has only the in-frame clones, and not every one. Among 180,000 or so clones listed, around 90% were seen once. The source material was peripheral blood, sampled 28 days after the second AZD1222 dose. These TCRs come from an adult who received the AZD1222 COVID-19 vaccine.

This clone was detected only a few times. The chain carries TRBV18 and TRBJ1-4, with D perhaps TRBD1 (5 bases). The V gene lost 3 bases and the J gene lost 6 bases, with 14 bases spanning the gap. CDR1 and CDR2 (germline): KGHSH, LQKENI. The CDR3 sequence is 15 residues long. CDR3 sequence: CASSPSPMGDEKLFF. In DNA form, the CDR3 reads TGTGCCAGCTCACCGTCCCCAATGGGGGATGAAAAACTGTTTTTT.

The chain joins TRBV19 to TRBJ1-5; D is possibly TRBD1 (6 bases). Germline loops: CDR1 LNHDA, CDR2 SQIVND (reference sequence). This CDR3 comprises 17 residues. The V end lost 0 bases, the J end lost 2 bases, and 14 bases lay between the germline ends. The CDR3 nucleotides are TGTGCCAGTAGTATAGATGGACAGTCGTGGGGCAATCAGCCCCAGCATTTT. This sequence encodes CASSIDGQSWGNQPQHF. The full variable domain, in which reference TRBV19 and TRBJ1-5 provide the parts outside the CDR3, is DGGITQSPKYLFRKEGQNVTLSCEQNLNHDAMYWYRQDPGQGLRLIYYSQIVNDFQKGDIAEGYSVSREKKESFPLTVTSAQKNPTAFYLCASSIDGQSWGNQPQHFGDGTRLSIL.

Here the CDR3 reads CASSATYGGRNEQFF. The CDR3 nucleotides are TGTGCCAGCAGCGCCACCTATGGGGGACGGAATGAGCAGTTCTTC. This rearrangement joins TRBV9 to TRBJ2-1; perhaps D is TRBD1 or TRBD2 (5 bases each). Germline CDR1 and CDR2: SGDLS and YYNGEE. CDR3 length: 15 residues. Trimming removed 3 bases at V and 7 bases at J, with 17 bases between. The full variable domain, rest sourced from reference TRBV9 and TRBJ2-1, is DSGVTQTPKHLITATGQRVTLRCSPRSGDLSVYWYQQSLDQGLQFLIQYYNGEERAKGNILERFSAQQFPDLHSELNLSSLELGDSALYFCASSATYGGRNEQFFGPGTRLTVL.

The chain uses TRBV5-1 and TRBJ2-5; D possibly corresponds to TRBD1 (6 bases). The CDR3 has 15 amino acids. The germline V gene encodes CDR1 SGHRS and CDR2 YFSETQ. Trimming took 5 bases from V and 5 from J, leaving 19 bases between them. CDR3 DNA sequence: TGCGCCAGCAGAAGACAGGCCCCAACGAAGGAGACCCAGTACTTC. It translates to CASRRQAPTKETQYF.

The V gene is TRBV9, the J gene TRBJ1-1, with 10 bases identical to TRBD1. The ends lost 2 bases at V and 4 bases at J; junction bases unmatched: 2. The CDR3 extends over 14 amino acids. Germline CDR1 and CDR2: SGDLS and YYNGEE. Here the CDR3 DNA reads TGTGCCAGCAGCGTCGGGACAGGGGCCACTGAAGCTTTCTTT. Its translation: CASSVGTGATEAFF. Looking up the rest from reference TRBV9 and TRBJ1-1 gives the full variable domain: DSGVTQTPKHLITATGQRVTLRCSPRSGDLSVYWYQQSLDQGLQFLIQYYNGEERAKGNILERFSAQQFPDLHSELNLSSLELGDSALYFCASSVGTGATEAFFGQGTRLTVV.

V usage is TRBV3-1 (or the pseudogene TRBV3-2) and J usage is TRBJ1-4; 8 positions match TRBD1. Germline assignment: CDR1 LGHDT and CDR2 YNNKEL (reference sequence). The length of the CDR3 is 14 residues. Germline trimming cut 3 bases from V and 4 bases from J; bases unmatched to any gene: 1. CDR3 sequence reads: CASSHGTGNEKLFF. The CDR3 coding sequence is TGTGCCAGCAGCCATGGGACAGGTAATGAAAAACTGTTTTTT.

The chain employs TRBV12-1 and TRBJ2-1; the DNA was not compared with TRBD2, the D call given in the table. TRBV12-1 is listed as a pseudogene. The CDR3 is 16 amino acids. In DNA, the CDR3 is TGTGCCAGCAGCTTTGAGGGACTAGCGGGGTACAATGAGCAGTTCTTC. The encoded protein is CASSFEGLAGYNEQFF.

V and J are TRBV12-3 or TRBV12-4 and TRBJ2-7, with 7 bases fitting TRBD1. The CDR3 extends over 12 amino acids. V trimming: 5 bases; J trimming: 12 bases; junction bases outside the gene matches: 10. CDR3 bases: TGTGCCAGCAGTCAAACGGAGGACAGGAGGTACTTC. Residues: CASSQTEDRRYF.

The sample holds a few counts of this clone. The rearrangement joins TRBV12-3 or TRBV12-4 to TRBJ2-5; D uncertain. This CDR3 has 13 residues. The ends were cut back, 1 base at V and 2 bases at J, with 5 bases in the middle. CDR3 region: CASSLGSQETQYF. The DNA of the CDR3 is TGTGCCAGCAGTTTAGGGTCACAAGAGACCCAGTACTTC.

The table lists this clone with a few counts. The chain employs TRBV20-1 and TRBJ1-2; no clear D gene. V lost 3 bases and J lost 6, with 5 bases in between. The CDR3 totals 10 residues. Germline V CDR1 and CDR2: DFQATT, SNEGSKA (reference sequence). The CDR3 sequence is CSARIHGYTF. In nucleotides, the CDR3 is TGCAGTGCTAGGATTCATGGCTACACCTTC.

The chain joins TRBV30 to TRBJ2-5; 10 bases are shared with TRBD2. This CDR3 spans 15 amino acids. Germline CDR1 reads GTSNPN; CDR2 reads SVGIG (reference sequence). J gave up 5 bases and V 4 bases, and 10 bases lay outside the gene matches. The CDR3 protein is CAWTGSGGSWETQYF. For the CDR3, the DNA is TGTGCCTGGACTGGTAGCGGGGGGAGTTGGGAGACCCAGTACTTC.

The V and J genes are TRBV27 and TRBJ2-4, with D possibly called TRBD1 or TRBD2 (6 bases each). V lost 6 bases to trimming and J lost 4 bases, with 13 bases between them. The CDR3 sequence is 14 residues long. Germline CDR1 reads MNHEY; CDR2 reads SMNVEV (reference sequence). CDR3 nucleotide sequence: TGTGCCAGCAGCCCACAGGGAGGTAAAAACATTCAGTACTTC. It translates to CASSPQGGKNIQYF.

This chain connects TRBV11-2 to TRBJ2-5, with TRBD2 matching 10 bases. V lost 5 bases and J lost 2; bases outside the gene matches: 2. In germline, CDR1 is SGHAT, CDR2 FQNNGV. The CDR3 covers 14 residues. This CDR3 is CASSVSGGQETQYF. The CDR3 coding sequence is TGTGCCAGCAGCGTTAGCGGGGGGCAAGAGACCCAGTACTTC. Using reference TRBV11-2 and TRBJ2-5 for the parts outside the CDR3, the full variable domain is EAGVAQSPRYKIIEKRQSVAFWCNPISGHATLYWYQQILGQGPKLLIQFQNNGVVDDSQLPKDRFSAERLKGVDSTLKIQPAKLEDSAVYLCASSVSGGQETQYFGPGTRLLVL.

This clone was detected only once. The chain recombines TRBV27 with TRBJ2-7, with D possibly being TRBD2 (6 bases). Trimming cost V 3 bases and J 4 bases, with 10 bases left between them. There are 13 residues in the CDR3. The germline V gene encodes CDR1 MNHEY and CDR2 SMNVEV (reference sequence). CDR3 nucleotides: TGTGCCAGCAGTTTCTCCCGGGGGTACGAGCAGTACTTC. Encoded protein: CASSFSRGYEQYF.